These T cell receptor beta chains were read from a single sample in a study of PD-1 blockade in classical Hodgkin lymphoma. TCRdb keeps only in-frame clones here, not all; method: immunoSEQ multiplex PCR. The sample lists 40,000 or so clones, about 89% occurring once. This specimen consisted of peripheral blood mononuclear cells (PBMCs), obtained at baseline. The origin of the receptors is a human donor with classical Hodgkin lymphoma. The CDR3 runs from the conserved cysteine through the conserved F or W. Not every row has a clone size; where given, it reads once, few, many or a size class.

CDR3aa: CAWSVKGGKNIQYF; j_gene: TRBJ2-4; v_gene: TRBV30; len: 14; abundance: NA
CDR3aa: CASSPPLLMNTEAFF; j_gene: TRBJ1-1; v_gene: TRBV18; len: 15; abundance: NA
CDR3aa: CASSLGRMRGDGYTF; j_gene: TRBJ1-2; v_gene: TRBV7-8; len: 15; abundance: NA
CDR3aa: CASRWTHSNEKLFF; j_gene: TRBJ1-4; v_gene: TRBV2; len: 14; abundance: NA
CDR3aa: CAISESRRTDSYEQYF; j_gene: TRBJ2-7; v_gene: TRBV10-3; len: 16; abundance: NA
CDR3aa: CASSRQGLETQYF; j_gene: TRBJ2-5; v_gene: TRBV6-5; len: 13; abundance: NA
CDR3aa: CASSQSVARSYNEQFF; j_gene: TRBJ2-1; v_gene: TRBV23-1; len: 16; abundance: NA
CDR3aa: CASSSGLGNEQFF; j_gene: TRBJ2-1; v_gene: TRBV7-7; len: 13; abundance: NA
CDR3aa: CASSNRQRETQYF; j_gene: TRBJ2-5; v_gene: TRBV7-2; len: 13; abundance: NA
CDR3aa: CASSLGGTGSTDTQYF; j_gene: TRBJ2-3; v_gene: TRBV7-9; len: 16; abundance: few
CDR3aa: CASSLAGGPLPGELFF; j_gene: TRBJ2-2; v_gene: TRBV6-5; len: 16; abundance: once
CDR3aa: CSVGAGGPSGANVLTF; j_gene: TRBJ2-6; v_gene: TRBV29-1; len: 16; abundance: NA
CDR3aa: CASSTGPDTQYF; j_gene: TRBJ2-3; v_gene: TRBV19; len: 12; abundance: NA
CDR3aa: CASSPQQTGALRNSNQPQHF; j_gene: TRBJ1-5; v_gene: TRBV18; len: 20; abundance: NA
CDR3aa: CASSQDYPGSSYEQYF; j_gene: TRBJ2-7; v_gene: TRBV7-9; len: 16; abundance: NA
CDR3aa: CSVEGGTVYGYTF; j_gene: TRBJ1-2; v_gene: TRBV29-1; len: 13; abundance: NA
CDR3aa: CATTGGGAGTEAFF; j_gene: TRBJ1-1; v_gene: TRBV7-2; len: 14; abundance: NA
CDR3aa: CASSYWKGAYQPQHF; j_gene: TRBJ1-5; v_gene: TRBV6-5; len: 15; abundance: NA
CDR3aa: CASSVVGGGTDTQYF; j_gene: TRBJ2-3; v_gene: TRBV9; len: 15; abundance: NA
CDR3aa: CASSKGLSTDTQYF; j_gene: TRBJ2-3; v_gene: TRBV7-2; len: 14; abundance: NA
CDR3aa: CASSRGQGPYEQYF; j_gene: TRBJ2-7; v_gene: TRBV6-5; len: 14; abundance: NA
CDR3aa: CASSTDSLYGYTF; j_gene: TRBJ1-2; v_gene: TRBV6-1; len: 13; abundance: once
CDR3aa: CASSLNRVTSYEQYF; j_gene: TRBJ2-7; v_gene: TRBV7-7; len: 15; abundance: NA
CDR3aa: CASSLISGSPYEQYF; j_gene: TRBJ2-7; v_gene: TRBV5-4; len: 15; abundance: NA
CDR3aa: CASSPPGFGDTEAFF; j_gene: TRBJ1-1; v_gene: TRBV19; len: 15; abundance: NA
CDR3aa: CASSFSRFTDTQYF; j_gene: TRBJ2-3; v_gene: TRBV7-2; len: 14; abundance: NA
CDR3aa: CASSFLCGVSGGARDTQYF; j_gene: TRBJ2-3; v_gene: TRBV11-3; len: 19; abundance: NA
CDR3aa: CASLGTGPAFF; j_gene: TRBJ1-1; v_gene: TRBV2; len: 11; abundance: once
CDR3aa: CASSPFGQGQGALFF; j_gene: TRBJ2-1; v_gene: TRBV19; len: 15; abundance: NA
CDR3aa: CASSLPQGLGGYTF; j_gene: TRBJ1-2; v_gene: TRBV7-2; len: 14; abundance: NA
CDR3aa: CASSHRGDDTGELFF; j_gene: TRBJ2-2; v_gene: TRBV19; len: 15; abundance: NA
CDR3aa: CASSLAGVEGEAFF; j_gene: TRBJ1-1; v_gene: TRBV5-4; len: 14; abundance: NA
CDR3aa: CASGQGTDYYGYTF; j_gene: TRBJ1-2; v_gene: TRBV12-5; len: 14; abundance: NA
CDR3aa: CASSLGRAQYF; j_gene: TRBJ2-5; v_gene: TRBV7-2; len: 11; abundance: NA
CDR3aa: CASSPLTGIEAFF; j_gene: TRBJ1-1; v_gene: TRBV4-3; len: 13; abundance: NA
CDR3aa: CASSEPQGNLNTEAFF; j_gene: TRBJ1-1; v_gene: TRBV2; len: 16; abundance: NA
CDR3aa: CASIGTSGLSYEQYF; j_gene: TRBJ2-7; v_gene: TRBV18; len: 15; abundance: NA
CDR3aa: CASSGLQGFSGNTIYF; j_gene: TRBJ1-3; v_gene: TRBV7-8; len: 16; abundance: NA
CDR3aa: CASSPEVSGSAGELFF; j_gene: TRBJ2-2; v_gene: TRBV5-4; len: 16; abundance: NA
CDR3aa: CASSLAPSGVTDTQYF; j_gene: TRBJ2-3; v_gene: TRBV5-1; len: 16; abundance: NA
CDR3aa: CASSLSAEARTDTQYF; j_gene: TRBJ2-3; v_gene: TRBV5-4; len: 16; abundance: NA
CDR3aa: CSVETWGETQYF; j_gene: TRBJ2-5; v_gene: TRBV29-1; len: 12; abundance: NA
CDR3aa: CASSELEGDSPLHF; j_gene: TRBJ1-6; v_gene: TRBV2; len: 14; abundance: NA
CDR3aa: CASSPTGLAKNIQYF; j_gene: TRBJ2-4; v_gene: TRBV27; len: 15; abundance: NA
CDR3aa: CASSLMLAGGPSYEQYF; j_gene: TRBJ2-7; v_gene: TRBV13; len: 17; abundance: NA
CDR3aa: CASSFTRSRDEQFF; j_gene: TRBJ2-1; v_gene: TRBV7-6; len: 14; abundance: NA